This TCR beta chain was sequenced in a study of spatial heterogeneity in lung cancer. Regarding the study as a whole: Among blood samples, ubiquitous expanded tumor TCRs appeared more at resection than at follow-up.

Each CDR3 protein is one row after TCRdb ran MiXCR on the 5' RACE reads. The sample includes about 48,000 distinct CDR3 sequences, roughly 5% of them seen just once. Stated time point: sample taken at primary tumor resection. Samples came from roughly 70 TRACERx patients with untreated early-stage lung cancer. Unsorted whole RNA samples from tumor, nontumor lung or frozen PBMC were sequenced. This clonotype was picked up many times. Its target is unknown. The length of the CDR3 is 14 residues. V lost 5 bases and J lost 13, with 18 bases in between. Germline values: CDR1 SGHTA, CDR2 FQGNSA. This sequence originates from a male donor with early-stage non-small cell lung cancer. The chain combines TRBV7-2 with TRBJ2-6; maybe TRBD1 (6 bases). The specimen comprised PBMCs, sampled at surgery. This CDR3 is CASSHRTVGGVLTF. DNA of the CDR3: TGTGCCAGCAGCCATCGGACAGTTGGGGGAGTCCTGACTTTC. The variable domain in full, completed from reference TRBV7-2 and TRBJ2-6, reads GAGVSQSPSNKVTEKGKDVELRCDPISGHTALYWYRQSLGQGLEFLIYFQGNSAPDKSGLPSDRFSAERTGGSVSTLTIQRTQQEDSAVYLCASSHRTVGGVLTFGAGSRLTVL.